This TCR beta chain was profiled in a study of regulatory T cells in long-lasting Graves disease. Assembly of TCR beta libraries relied on iRepertoire HTBI primers together with Arm-PCR of CDR3 regions. TCRdb reprocessed the multiplex PCR reads via MiXCR and lists one record per CDR3 protein. The table records about 540,000 distinct CDR3 sequences, approximately 13% of them present only once. Documented time point: newly diagnosed GD, antithyroid drugs for less than 3 months. PBMCs were the source of the RNA used for TCR sequencing. This CDR3 contains 14 residues. In germline, CDR1 is SNHLY, CDR2 FYNNEI. Trimming shortened V by 6 bases and J by 5 bases, and 13 bases separated the two germline ends. This clonotype was found a few times. The data also belong to a second study, concerning T cells in Graves' hyperthyroidism and ophthalmopathy.

The material was peripheral blood mononuclear cells (PBMCs), obtained at new diagnosis, from a patient treated with antithyroid drugs. The clonotype comes from a man between 25 and 39 years old with Graves disease. The V call is TRBV2, the J call TRBJ2-2, with D perhaps TRBD2 (6 bases). The CDR3 region has the DNA TGTGCCAGCAGCGACGAACGGGGGACCGGGGAGCTGTTTTTT. Translated: CASSDERGTGELFF.